This T cell receptor beta chain was sequenced for a study of early T cells in non-severe SARS-CoV-2 infection. Study information: Unpaired chains resulted from sequencing bulk RNA of unsorted whole blood.

TCRdb called the 5' RACE reads again in MiXCR, with one record for every CDR3 protein. The sample carries roughly 64,000 distinct CDR3 sequences, less than 15% recorded once. The CDR3 extends over 12 amino acids. Per germline, CDR1 SQVTM and CDR2 ANQGSEA. V lost 4 bases and J 11 bases, leaving 16 bases between the germline ends. This clonotype was found a few times. The rearrangement joins TRBV29-1 to TRBJ2-3; D tentatively reads TRBD1 or TRBD2 (6 bases each). This clonotype was sampled from an adult who was a healthcare worker with PCR-confirmed SARS-CoV-2 infection or an uninfected control (not recorded which). Sequenced material: whole blood. CDR3 in DNA: TGCAGCGTTGCCCCCGGTCGGGGGCTGCAGTATTTT. Protein: CSVAPGRGLQYF.